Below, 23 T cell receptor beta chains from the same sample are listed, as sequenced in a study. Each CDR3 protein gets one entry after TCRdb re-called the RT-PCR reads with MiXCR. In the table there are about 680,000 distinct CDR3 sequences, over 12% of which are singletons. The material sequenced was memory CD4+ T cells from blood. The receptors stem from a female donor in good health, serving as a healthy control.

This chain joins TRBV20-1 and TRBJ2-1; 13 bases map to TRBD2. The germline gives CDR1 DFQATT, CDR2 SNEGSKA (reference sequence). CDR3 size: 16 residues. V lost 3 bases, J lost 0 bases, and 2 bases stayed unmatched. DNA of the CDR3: TGCAGTGCTAGGGGGACTAGCGGGAACTCCTACAATGAGCAGTTCTTC. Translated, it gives CSARGTSGNSYNEQFF.

Written as DNA, the CDR3 is TGTGCCAGCAGCAACCCTCTCGGGACAGGGGAGTCTGGCTACACCTTC. Amino acids: CASSNPLGTGESGYTF. V gene TRBV7-6 combines with J gene TRBJ1-2, with 10 bases fitting TRBD1. V shed 5 bases, J shed 7 bases, and the junction held 13 bases outside the gene matches. Germline V lookup: CDR1 SGHVS, CDR2 FNYEAQ. The CDR3 covers 16 residues.

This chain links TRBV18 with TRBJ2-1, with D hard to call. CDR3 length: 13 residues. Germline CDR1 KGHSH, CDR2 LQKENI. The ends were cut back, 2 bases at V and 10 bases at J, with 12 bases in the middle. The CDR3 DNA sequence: TGTGCCAGCTCACCATCTTCGACATCAGAGCAGTTCTTC. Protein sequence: CASSPSSTSEQFF.

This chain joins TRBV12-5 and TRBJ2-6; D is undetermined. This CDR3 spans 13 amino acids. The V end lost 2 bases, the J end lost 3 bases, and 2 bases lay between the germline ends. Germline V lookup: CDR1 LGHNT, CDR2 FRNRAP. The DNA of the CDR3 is TGTGCTAGTGGTTTGAGTGGGGCCAACGTCCTGACTTTC. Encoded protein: CASGLSGANVLTF. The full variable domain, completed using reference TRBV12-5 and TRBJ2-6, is DARVTQTPRHKVTEMGQEVTMRCQPILGHNTVFWYRQTMMQGLELLAYFRNRAPLDDSGMPKDRFSAEMPDATLATLKIQPSEPRDSAVYFCASGLSGANVLTFGAGSRLTVL.

The CDR3 region has the DNA TGCGCCAGCAGCCAACACCCCGGGACGGTGAACACTGAAGCTTTCTTT. Translating it yields CASSQHPGTVNTEAFF. This chain connects TRBV4-1 to TRBJ1-1; possibly TRBD1 for D (5 bases). V was clipped by 2 bases and J by 0 bases, with 13 bases between them. Germline CDR1 MGHRA, CDR2 YSYEKL. This CDR3 spans 16 amino acids.

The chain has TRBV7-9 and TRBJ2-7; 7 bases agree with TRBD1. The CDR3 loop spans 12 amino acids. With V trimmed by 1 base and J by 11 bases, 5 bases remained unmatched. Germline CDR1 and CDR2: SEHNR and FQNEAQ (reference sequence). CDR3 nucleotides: TGTGCCAGCAGCTTAGTAGGGACAGCAGAGTACTTC. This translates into CASSLVGTAEYF.

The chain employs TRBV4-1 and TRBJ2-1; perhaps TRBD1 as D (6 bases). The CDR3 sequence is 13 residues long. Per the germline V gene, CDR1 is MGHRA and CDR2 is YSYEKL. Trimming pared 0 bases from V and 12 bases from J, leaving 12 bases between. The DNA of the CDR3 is TGCGCCAGCAGCCAAGATGTACAAGGGGGGCAGTTCTTC. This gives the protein CASSQDVQGGQFF.

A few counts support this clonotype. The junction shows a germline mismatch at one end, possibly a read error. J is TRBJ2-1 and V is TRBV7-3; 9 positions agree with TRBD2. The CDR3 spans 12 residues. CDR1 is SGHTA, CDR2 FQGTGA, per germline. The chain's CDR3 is CASSLTGTSLSF. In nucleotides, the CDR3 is TGTGCCAGCAGCTTAACCGGGACTAGCCTCAGCTTC. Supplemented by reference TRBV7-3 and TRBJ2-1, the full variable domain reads GAGVSQTPSNKVTEKGKYVELRCDPISGHTALYWYRQSLGQGPEFLIYFQGTGAADDSGLPNDRFFAVRPEGSVSTLKIQRTERGDSAVYLCASSLTGTSLSFGPGTRLTVL.

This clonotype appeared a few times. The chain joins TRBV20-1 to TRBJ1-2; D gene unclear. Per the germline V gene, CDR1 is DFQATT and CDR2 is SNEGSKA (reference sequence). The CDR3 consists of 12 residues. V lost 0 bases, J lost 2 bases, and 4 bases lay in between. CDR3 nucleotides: TGCAGTGCTAGAGAAGGGAACTATGGCTACACCTTC. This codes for CSAREGNYGYTF.

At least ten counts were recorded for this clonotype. This CDR3 reads CASGSVGAEAFF. CDR3 DNA: TGTGCCAGCGGTAGCGTCGGCGCTGAAGCTTTCTTT. The chain joins TRBV6-5 to TRBJ1-1; D call uncertain. The V gene's germline CDR1 is MNHEY and CDR2 SVGAGI. The CDR3 totals 12 residues. With 8 bases removed from V and 6 bases from J, the gap between germline ends came to 13 bases.

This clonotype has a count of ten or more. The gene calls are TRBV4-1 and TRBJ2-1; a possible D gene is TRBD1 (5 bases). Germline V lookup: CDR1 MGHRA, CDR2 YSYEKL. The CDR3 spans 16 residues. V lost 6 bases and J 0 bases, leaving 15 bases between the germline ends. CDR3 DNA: TGCGCCAGCAGTGGGCAGGGCCCCAGCTCCTACAATGAGCAGTTCTTC. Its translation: CASSGQGPSSYNEQFF.

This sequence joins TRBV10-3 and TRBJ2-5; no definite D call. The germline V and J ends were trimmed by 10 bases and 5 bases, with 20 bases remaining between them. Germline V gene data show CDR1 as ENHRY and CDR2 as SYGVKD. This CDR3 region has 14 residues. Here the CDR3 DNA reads TGTGCCACGATGAGTCCTAGTCAGTGGGAGACCCAGTACTTC. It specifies CATMSPSQWETQYF.

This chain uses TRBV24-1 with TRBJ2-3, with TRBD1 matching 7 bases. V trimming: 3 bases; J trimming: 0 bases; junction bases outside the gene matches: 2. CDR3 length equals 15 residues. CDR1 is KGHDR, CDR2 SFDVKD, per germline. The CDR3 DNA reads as TGTGCCACCAGTGATCGGGACAGAAGCACAGATACGCAGTATTTT. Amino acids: CATSDRDRSTDTQYF.

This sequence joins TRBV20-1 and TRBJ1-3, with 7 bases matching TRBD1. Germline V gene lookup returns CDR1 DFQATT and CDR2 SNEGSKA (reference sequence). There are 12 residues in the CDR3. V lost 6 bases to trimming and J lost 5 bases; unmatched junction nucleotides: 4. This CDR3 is CSAGGQRNTIYF. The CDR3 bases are TGCAGTGCAGGGGGACAGAGAAACACCATATATTTT.

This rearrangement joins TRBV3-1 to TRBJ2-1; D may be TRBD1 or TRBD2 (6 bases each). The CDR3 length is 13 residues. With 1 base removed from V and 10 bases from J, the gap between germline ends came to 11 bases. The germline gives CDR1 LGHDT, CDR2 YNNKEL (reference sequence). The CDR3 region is CASSQGGGQEQFF. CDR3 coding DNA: TGTGCCAGCAGCCAAGGTGGGGGGCAGGAGCAGTTCTTC.

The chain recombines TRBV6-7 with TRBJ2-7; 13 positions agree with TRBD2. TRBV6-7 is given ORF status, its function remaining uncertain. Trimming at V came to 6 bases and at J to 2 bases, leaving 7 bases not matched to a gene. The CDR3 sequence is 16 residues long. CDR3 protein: CASSRLAGGLAYEQYF. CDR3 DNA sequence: TGTGCCAGCAGCAGACTAGCGGGAGGTCTCGCCTACGAGCAGTACTTC.

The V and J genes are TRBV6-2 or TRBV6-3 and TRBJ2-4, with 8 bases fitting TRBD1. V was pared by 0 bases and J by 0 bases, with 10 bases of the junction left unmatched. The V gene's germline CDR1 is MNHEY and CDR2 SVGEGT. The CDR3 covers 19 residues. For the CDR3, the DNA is TGTGCCAGCAGTTACTCCAGGGGGCTTGGGATACTAGCCAAAAACATTCAGTACTTC. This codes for CASSYSRGLGILAKNIQYF.

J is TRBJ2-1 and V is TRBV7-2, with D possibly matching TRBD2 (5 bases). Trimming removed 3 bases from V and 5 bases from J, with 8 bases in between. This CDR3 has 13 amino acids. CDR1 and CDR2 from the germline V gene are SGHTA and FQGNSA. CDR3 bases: TGTGCCAGCAGCTTCCCGGGAAACAATGAGCAGTTCTTC. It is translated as CASSFPGNNEQFF. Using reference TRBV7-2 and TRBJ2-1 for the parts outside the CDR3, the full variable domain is GAGVSQSPSNKVTEKGKDVELRCDPISGHTALYWYRQSLGQGLEFLIYFQGNSAPDKSGLPSDRFSAERTGGSVSTLTIQRTQQEDSAVYLCASSFPGNNEQFFGPGTRLTVL.

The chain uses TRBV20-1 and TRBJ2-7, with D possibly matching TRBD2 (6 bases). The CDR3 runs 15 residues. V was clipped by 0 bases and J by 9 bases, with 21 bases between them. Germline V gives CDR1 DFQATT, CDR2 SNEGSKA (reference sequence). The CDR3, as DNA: TGCAGTGCTAGAGATTCGAAGGGACTCTCCTTCGGGCAGTACTTC. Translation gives CSARDSKGLSFGQYF.

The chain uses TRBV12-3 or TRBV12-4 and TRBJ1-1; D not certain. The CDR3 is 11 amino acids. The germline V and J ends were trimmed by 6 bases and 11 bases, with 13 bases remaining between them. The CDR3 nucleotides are TGTGCCAGCAGCCCCCTGGTGGGGGCTTTCTTT. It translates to CASSPLVGAFF.

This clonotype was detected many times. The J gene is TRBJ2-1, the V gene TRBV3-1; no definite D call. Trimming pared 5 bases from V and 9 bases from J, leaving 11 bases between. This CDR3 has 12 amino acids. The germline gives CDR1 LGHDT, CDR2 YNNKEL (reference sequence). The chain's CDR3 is CASSAPGSEQFF. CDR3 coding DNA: TGTGCCAGCAGCGCCCCGGGTAGTGAGCAGTTCTTC.

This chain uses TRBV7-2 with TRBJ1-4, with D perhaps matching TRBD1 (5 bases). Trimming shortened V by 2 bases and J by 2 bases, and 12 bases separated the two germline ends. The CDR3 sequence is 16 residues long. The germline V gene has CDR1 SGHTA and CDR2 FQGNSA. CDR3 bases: TGTGCCAGCAGCTTATGGTCGGCAGGGACTAATGAAAAACTGTTTTTT. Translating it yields CASSLWSAGTNEKLFF.

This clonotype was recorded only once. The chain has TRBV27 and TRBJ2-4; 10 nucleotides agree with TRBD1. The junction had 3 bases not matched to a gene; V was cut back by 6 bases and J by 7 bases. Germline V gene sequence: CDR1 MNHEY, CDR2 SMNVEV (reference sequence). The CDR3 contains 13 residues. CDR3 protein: CASRDRGSNIQYF. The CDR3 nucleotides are TGTGCCAGCAGGGACAGGGGGTCGAACATTCAGTACTTC.